This TCR beta chain was captured in a study of CD8+ T cells in alopecia areata. As concerns this clone: Its antigen is unknown.

Study-level points and caveats: Sequenced scalp T cells also include alphabeta T cells resident in normal skin. For lesional scalp, especially alopecia totalis/universalis, clonality was higher than in normal scalp. Researchers reported that TCR sharing among patients proved less clear than in mice, possibly HLA-linked.

With V trimmed by 2 bases and J by 8 bases, 4 bases remained unmatched. Looked up from germline, CDR1 is SQVTM and CDR2 is ANQGSEA. The CDR3 loop spans 13 amino acids. Sequencing used cDNA as its template, made by extracting RNA and reverse transcribing it. Libraries were prepared by immunoSEQ multiplex PCR; TCRdb keeps only in-frame clonotypes and omits some of them. The table has some 150,000 clones, approximately 56% seen once. Separation by sorting yielded CD4+ and CD8+ T cells from PBMCs. The sample comprised CD8+ T cells sorted from blood. The clonotype was recovered from a human donor in good health. The V call is TRBV29-1, the J call TRBJ2-1; 9 bases agree with TRBD1. The chain's CDR3 is CSVEPGQGYEQFF. CDR3 nucleotides: TGCAGCGTTGAACCCGGACAGGGGTATGAGCAGTTCTTC.